What follows is one T cell receptor (beta chain) and its context. The sample is drawn from a study of CD8 T cells in Susac syndrome. RNA amounts of about 0.5 to 1 ug underwent reverse transcription with random hexamers. An immunoSEQ multiplex PCR amplified TCR beta CDR3 over 54 Vbeta and 13 Jbeta. TCRdb ran MiXCR on the immunoSEQ multiplex PCR reads and lists one entry per CDR3 protein. The sample lists about 120,000 distinct CDR3 sequences, about 94% seen once, with around 0.12% in the top ten. Negative isolation yielded CD4+ and CD8+ T cells, and FACS enriched TEMRA cells. The V end lost 4 bases, the J end lost 5 bases, and 11 bases lay between the germline ends. There are 14 residues in the CDR3.

Sequences were obtained from CD4+ T cells from PBMCs. This rearrangement joins TRBV12-3 or TRBV12-4 to TRBJ1-4, with a tentative D call TRBD1 (6 bases). The TCR was taken from a human donor with multiple sclerosis. The CDR3 sequence is CASSYDRTNEKLFF. The CDR3 region has the DNA TGTGCCAGCAGTTACGACAGGACGAATGAAAAACTGTTTTTT.